This TCR beta chain was profiled in a study of blood T cell repertoires in COVID-19. The repertoire was sequenced with immunoSEQ multiplex PCR; TCRdb's copy has only in-frame clones and lacks some. The table shows some 80,000 clones, with around four fifths occurring only once. Germline CDR1 MGHRA, CDR2 YSYEKL. The CDR3 runs to 14 residues. Trimming pared 1 base from V and 3 bases from J, leaving 7 bases between. This rearrangement joins TRBV4-1 to TRBJ1-3, with a tentative D call TRBD1 (6 bases). Sequenced: peripheral blood. The TCR sequence derives from a man aged 55 to 70 with COVID-19, enrolled during active disease. The CDR3 is CASSQGGLGNTIYF. For the CDR3, the DNA is TGCGCCAGCAGCCAAGGGGGGCTTGGAAACACCATATATTTT.